Listed here are 18 T cell receptor beta chains from one sample, sequenced in a study of blood T cell repertoires in COVID-19. Sequencing was performed with immunoSEQ multiplex PCR; in TCRdb, only in-frame clones are kept and a portion is missing. The table records approximately 170,000 clones, approximately 82% of them present only once. The sample taken for sequencing was peripheral blood. Receptor source: a man in his sixties or seventies who had recovered from COVID-19.

The chain carries TRBV14 and TRBJ2-7, with 10 bases that match TRBD2. Germline lookup yields CDR1 SGHDN and CDR2 FVKESK. The CDR3 has 17 amino acids. Unmatched junction bases numbered 9, after V lost 0 bases and J lost 4 bases. The CDR3 DNA reads as TGTGCCAGCAGCCAAGATGAGGTGCTAGCGGGAGTGTACGAGCAGTACTTC. Its protein is CASSQDEVLAGVYEQYF.

This sequence joins TRBV7-3 and TRBJ1-1, with 7 bases aligning to TRBD1. Losses at the gene ends were 1 base for V and 11 bases for J; bases not matched to a gene: 10. This CDR3 comprises 14 residues. Germline lookup yields CDR1 SGHTA and CDR2 FQGTGA. In nucleotides, the CDR3 is TGTGCCAGCAGCTTAAATTTGGGCCAGGGGGTCGCTTTCTTT. Encoded protein: CASSLNLGQGVAFF.

The chain combines TRBV7-9 with TRBJ2-1, with D possibly matching TRBD1 (6 bases). The length of the CDR3 is 17 residues. V shed 4 bases and J shed 2 bases, with 18 bases lying between them. Per the germline V gene, CDR1 is SEHNR and CDR2 is FQNEAQ (reference sequence). Here the CDR3 DNA reads TGTGCCAGCAGCTCCAGGTGGCAGGGGAAAACCTACAATGAGCAGTTCTTC. As protein: CASSSRWQGKTYNEQFF.

J is TRBJ2-7 and V is TRBV10-1; 13 bases are shared with TRBD2. CDR1 is WNHNN and CDR2 is SYGVQD in the germline V gene (reference sequence). V lost 3 bases to trimming and J lost 5 bases; unmatched junction nucleotides: 7. CDR3 length: 16 residues. The CDR3 spells CASSEPGTSGKDEQYF. CDR3 DNA sequence: TGCGCCAGCAGTGAACCCGGGACTAGCGGGAAGGACGAGCAGTACTTC.

CDR3 nucleotide sequence: TGTGCCAGCGGGACAACCCAAGGAACCGGGGAGCTGTTTTTT. This codes for CASGTTQGTGELFF. V and J are TRBV6-5 and TRBJ2-2; possibly TRBD1 for D (6 bases). CDR1 MNHEY and CDR2 SVGAGI come from the germline V gene. V lost 8 bases to trimming and J lost 5 bases, with 15 bases between them. The CDR3 runs to 14 residues.

This chain joins TRBV7-2 and TRBJ1-6, with a tentative D call TRBD1 (5 bases). The germline V gene has CDR1 SGHTA and CDR2 FQGNSA. CDR3 size: 13 residues. The V end lost 5 bases, the J end lost 8 bases, and 10 bases lay between the germline ends. CDR3 nucleotides: TGTGCCAGCAGCCTTGACAGAGATTCACCCCTCCACTTT. It encodes CASSLDRDSPLHF.

The rearrangement links TRBV7-8 to TRBJ1-1, with TRBD1 identical over 7 bases. The germline CDR1 and CDR2 sequences are SGHVS and FQNEAQ. This CDR3 comprises 14 residues. V was clipped by 6 bases and J by 2 bases; unmatched bases: 6. The CDR3 here is CASRPAGGNTEAFF. The CDR3 DNA reads TGTGCCAGCAGACCCGCAGGGGGAAACACTGAAGCTTTCTTT.

To note about this clone: Other DNA sequences of this sample code for an identical CDR3. The rearrangement uses TRBV12-3 or TRBV12-4 and TRBJ2-7, with no clear D. The CDR3 is 12 amino acids. V lost 6 bases, J lost 5 bases, and 11 bases lay in between. For the CDR3, the DNA is TGTGCCAGCAGCTTGGGTGGAGACGAGCAGTACTTC. Translation gives CASSLGGDEQYF.

The chain carries TRBV27 and TRBJ1-2, with 7 bases matching TRBD1. The ends lost 3 bases at V and 8 bases at J; junction bases unmatched: 24. The germline V gene encodes CDR1 MNHEY and CDR2 SMNVEV (reference sequence). This CDR3 contains 19 residues. CDR3 region: CASSFNKGQPNRLFKGYTF. CDR3 DNA sequence: TGTGCCAGCAGTTTCAATAAGGGACAGCCAAATAGACTATTTAAGGGCTACACCTTC.

The chain combines TRBV11-2 with TRBJ2-2; tentative D call: TRBD1 (5 bases). The CDR3 contains 16 residues. Germline V lookup: CDR1 SGHAT, CDR2 FQNNGV. The germline V and J ends were trimmed by 4 bases and 5 bases, with 17 bases remaining between them. The chain's CDR3 is CASSSIEAGQTGELFF. The CDR3, as DNA: TGTGCCAGCAGCTCAATCGAGGCAGGGCAAACCGGGGAGCTGTTTTTT.

In its sample, this clone was seen a few times. The V gene is TRBV5-4, the J gene TRBJ2-1; possible D gene TRBD2, 6 bases. Deletions cut 0 bases from V and 2 bases from J, with 9 bases between. The CDR3 covers 15 residues. The germline CDR1 and CDR2 sequences are SGHNT and YYREEE (reference sequence). CDR3 in amino acids: CASSLGREPYNEQFF. CDR3 in DNA: TGTGCCAGCAGCTTGGGACGGGAGCCCTACAATGAGCAGTTCTTC.

This chain uses TRBV7-7 with TRBJ2-6, with D perhaps TRBD1 (6 bases). Germline V gives CDR1 SSHAT, CDR2 FNYEAQ (reference sequence). This CDR3 has 13 amino acids. CDR3: CAVTGRGANVLTF. In DNA, the CDR3 is TGTGCTGTTACAGGGCGAGGGGCCAACGTCCTGACTTTC.

The gene calls are TRBV6-6 and TRBJ1-1, with a possible D match to TRBD1 (5 bases). The CDR3 extends over 14 amino acids. With 7 bases removed from V and 2 bases from J, the gap between germline ends came to 14 bases. In germline, CDR1 is MNHNY, CDR2 SVGAGI (reference sequence). This CDR3 reads CASTLGGGNTEAFF. As DNA, the CDR3 is TGTGCCAGCACCTTGGGGGGGGGTAACACTGAAGCTTTCTTT.

The chain recombines TRBV27 with TRBJ1-2; D call uncertain. V lost 4 bases and J lost 0, with 9 bases in between. Germline V gene lookup returns CDR1 MNHEY and CDR2 SMNVEV (reference sequence). CDR3 size: 14 residues. The CDR3 loop reads CASSSDYSNYGYTF. CDR3 nucleotides: TGTGCCAGCAGTTCGGACTACTCTAACTATGGCTACACCTTC.

The chain has TRBV3-1 (or the pseudogene TRBV3-2) and TRBJ2-7, with D unclear. The CDR3 loop spans 14 amino acids. Trimming took off 1 base at V and 0 bases at J, with 7 bases between the two ends. Germline values: CDR1 LGHDT, CDR2 YNNKEL (reference sequence). CDR3 in amino acids: CASSQGDTSYEQYF. The CDR3 bases are TGTGCCAGCAGCCAAGGAGACACCTCCTACGAGCAGTACTTC.

The chain carries TRBV10-3 and TRBJ1-6; D unclear. CDR1 and CDR2 (germline): ENHRY, SYGVKD. The CDR3 covers 13 residues. The ends were cut back, 6 bases at V and 6 bases at J, with 9 bases in the middle. CDR3 region: CAIRVTFNSPLHF. CDR3 bases: TGTGCCATCAGGGTCACATTTAATTCACCCCTCCACTTT.

This clone was recorded only once. The chain is built from TRBV2 and TRBJ1-2; D is perhaps TRBD1 (6 bases). CDR1 is SNHLY, CDR2 FYNNEI, per germline. V shed 6 bases and J shed 2 bases, with 13 bases lying between them. The CDR3 contains 14 residues. The CDR3 nucleotides are TGTGCCAGCAGAACCGGGACACGGAACTATGGCTACACCTTC. Protein: CASRTGTRNYGYTF.

The rearrangement uses TRBV9 and TRBJ2-2, with 7 bases identical to TRBD2. This CDR3 comprises 14 residues. Germline V gives CDR1 SGDLS, CDR2 YYNGEE. The junction had 3 bases not matched to a gene; V was cut back by 1 base and J by 6 bases. CDR3 nucleotide sequence: TGTGCCAGCAGCGTAACTAGCGTCGCCGGGGAGCTGTTTTTT. Translation gives CASSVTSVAGELFF.